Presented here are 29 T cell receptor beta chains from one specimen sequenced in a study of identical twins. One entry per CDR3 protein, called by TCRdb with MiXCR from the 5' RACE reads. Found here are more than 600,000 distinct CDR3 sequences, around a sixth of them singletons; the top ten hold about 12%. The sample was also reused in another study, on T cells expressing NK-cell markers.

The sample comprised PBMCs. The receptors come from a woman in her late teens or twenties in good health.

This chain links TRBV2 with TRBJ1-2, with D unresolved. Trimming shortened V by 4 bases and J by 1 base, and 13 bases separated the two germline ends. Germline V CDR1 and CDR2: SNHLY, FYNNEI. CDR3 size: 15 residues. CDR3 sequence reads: CASSAEQSINYGYTF. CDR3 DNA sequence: TGTGCCAGCAGTGCCGAACAGTCAATTAACTATGGCTACACCTTC.

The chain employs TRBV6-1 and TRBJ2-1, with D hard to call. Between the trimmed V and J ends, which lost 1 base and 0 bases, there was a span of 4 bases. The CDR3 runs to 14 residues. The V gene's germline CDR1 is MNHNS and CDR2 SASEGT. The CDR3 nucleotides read TGTGCCAGCAGTGAAGACCGCTCCTACAATGAGCAGTTCTTC. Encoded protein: CASSEDRSYNEQFF.

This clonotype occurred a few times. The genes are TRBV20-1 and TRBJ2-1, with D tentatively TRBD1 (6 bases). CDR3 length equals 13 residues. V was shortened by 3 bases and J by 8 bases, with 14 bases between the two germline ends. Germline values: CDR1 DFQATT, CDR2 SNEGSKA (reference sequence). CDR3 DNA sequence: TGCAGTGCTAGGTACAGGGTGAAGGATGAGCAGTTCTTC. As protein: CSARYRVKDEQFF.

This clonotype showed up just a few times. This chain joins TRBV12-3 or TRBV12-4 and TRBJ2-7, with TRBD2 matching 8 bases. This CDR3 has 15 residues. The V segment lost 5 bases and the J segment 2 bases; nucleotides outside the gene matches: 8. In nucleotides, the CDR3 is TGTGCCAGCAGTGGGGGCGGGAGGCCTCCCTACGAGCAGTACTTC. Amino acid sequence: CASSGGGRPPYEQYF.

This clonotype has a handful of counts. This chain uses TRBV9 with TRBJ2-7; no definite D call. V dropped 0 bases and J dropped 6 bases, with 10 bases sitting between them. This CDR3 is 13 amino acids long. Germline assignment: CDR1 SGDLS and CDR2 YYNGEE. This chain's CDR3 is CASSVDGRLEQYF. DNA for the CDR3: TGTGCCAGCAGCGTAGACGGGCGGCTCGAGCAGTACTTC.

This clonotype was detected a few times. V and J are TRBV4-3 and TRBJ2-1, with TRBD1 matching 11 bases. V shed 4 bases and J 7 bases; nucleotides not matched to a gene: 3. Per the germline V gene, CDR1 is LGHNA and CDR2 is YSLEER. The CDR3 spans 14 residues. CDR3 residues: CASSPDRGLNEQFF. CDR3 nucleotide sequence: TGCGCCAGCAGCCCGGACAGGGGGCTAAATGAGCAGTTCTTC.

The CDR3 loop is CASSLLGGGDSYNEQFF. CDR3 sequence (DNA): TGCGCCAGCAGCTTGTTGGGCGGGGGGGACTCCTACAATGAGCAGTTCTTC. This chain uses TRBV5-1 with TRBJ2-1; 9 bases match TRBD2. CDR3 length equals 17 residues. V lost 1 base and J lost 0; bases outside the gene matches: 5. CDR1 is SGHRS, CDR2 YFSETQ, per germline.

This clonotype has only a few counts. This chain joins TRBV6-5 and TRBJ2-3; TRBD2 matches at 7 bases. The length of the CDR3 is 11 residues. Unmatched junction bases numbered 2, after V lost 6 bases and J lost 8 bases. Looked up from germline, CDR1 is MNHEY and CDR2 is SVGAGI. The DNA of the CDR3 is TGTGCCAGCAGGTCGGGGGGTACGCAGTATTTT. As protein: CASRSGGTQYF.

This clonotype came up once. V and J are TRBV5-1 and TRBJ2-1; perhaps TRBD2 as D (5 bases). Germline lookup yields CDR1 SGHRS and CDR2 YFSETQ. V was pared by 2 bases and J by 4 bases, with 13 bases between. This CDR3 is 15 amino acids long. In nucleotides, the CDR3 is TGCGCCAGCAGCTTCGGCCCGAGGGCTTACAATGAGCAGTTCTTC. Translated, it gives CASSFGPRAYNEQFF.

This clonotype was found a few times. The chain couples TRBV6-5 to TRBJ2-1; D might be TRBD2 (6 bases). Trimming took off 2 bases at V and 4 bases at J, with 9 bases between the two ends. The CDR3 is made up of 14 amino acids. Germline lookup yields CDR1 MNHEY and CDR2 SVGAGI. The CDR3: CASSYRDSYNEQFF. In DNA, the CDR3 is TGTGCCAGCAGTTACCGGGACTCATACAATGAGCAGTTCTTC.

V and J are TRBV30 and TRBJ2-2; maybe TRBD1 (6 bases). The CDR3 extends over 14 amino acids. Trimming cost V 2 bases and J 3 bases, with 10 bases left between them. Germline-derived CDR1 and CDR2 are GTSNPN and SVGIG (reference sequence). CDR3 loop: CAWSIGQYTGELFF. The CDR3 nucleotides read TGTGCCTGGAGTATTGGACAGTACACCGGGGAGCTGTTTTTT.

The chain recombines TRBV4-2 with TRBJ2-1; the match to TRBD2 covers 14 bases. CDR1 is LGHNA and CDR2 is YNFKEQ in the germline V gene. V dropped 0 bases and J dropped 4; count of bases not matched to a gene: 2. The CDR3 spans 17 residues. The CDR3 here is CASSQEGLAGAYNEQFF. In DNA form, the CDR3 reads TGTGCCAGCAGCCAAGAGGGACTAGCGGGGGCGTACAATGAGCAGTTCTTC.

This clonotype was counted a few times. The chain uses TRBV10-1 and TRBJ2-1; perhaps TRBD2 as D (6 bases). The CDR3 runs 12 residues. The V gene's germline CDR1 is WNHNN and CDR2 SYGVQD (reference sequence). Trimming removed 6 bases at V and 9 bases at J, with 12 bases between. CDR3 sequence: CASSGVGGEQFF. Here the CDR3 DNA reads TGCGCCAGCAGCGGAGTCGGGGGTGAGCAGTTCTTC.

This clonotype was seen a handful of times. The CDR3 protein is CASSLLMDEQFF. The CDR3 coding sequence is TGCGCCAGCAGCTTATTAATGGATGAGCAGTTCTTC. This chain uses TRBV5-1 with TRBJ2-1; D is ambiguous. Trimming took off 2 bases at V and 8 bases at J, with 8 bases between the two ends. Germline V gene sequence: CDR1 SGHRS, CDR2 YFSETQ. This CDR3 spans 12 amino acids.

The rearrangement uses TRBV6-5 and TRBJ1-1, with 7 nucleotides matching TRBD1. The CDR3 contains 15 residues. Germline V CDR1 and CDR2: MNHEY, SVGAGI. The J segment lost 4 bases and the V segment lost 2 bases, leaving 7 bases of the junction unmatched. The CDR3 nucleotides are TGTGCCAGCAGTTACCCCAAAGGGGGCGTCACTGAAGCTTTCTTT. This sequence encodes CASSYPKGGVTEAFF.

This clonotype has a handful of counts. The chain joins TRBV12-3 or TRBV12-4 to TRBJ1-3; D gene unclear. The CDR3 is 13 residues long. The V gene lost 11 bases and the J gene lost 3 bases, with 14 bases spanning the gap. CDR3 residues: CAGQLGSGNTIYF. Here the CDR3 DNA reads TGTGCCGGGCAGCTGGGTAGTGGAAACACCATATATTTT.

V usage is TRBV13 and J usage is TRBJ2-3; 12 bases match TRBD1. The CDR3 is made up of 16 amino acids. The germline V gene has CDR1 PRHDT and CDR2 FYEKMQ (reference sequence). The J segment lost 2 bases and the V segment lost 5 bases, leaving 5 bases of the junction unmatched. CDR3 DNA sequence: TGTGCCAGCAGCCCACAGGGACAGGGGGCCACAGATACGCAGTATTTT. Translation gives CASSPQGQGATDTQYF.

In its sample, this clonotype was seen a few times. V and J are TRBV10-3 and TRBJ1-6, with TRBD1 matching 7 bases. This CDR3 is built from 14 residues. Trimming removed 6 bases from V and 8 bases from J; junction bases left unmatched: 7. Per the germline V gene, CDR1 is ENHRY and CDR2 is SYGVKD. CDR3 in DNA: TGTGCCATCAGAGAGACAGGGAGGGATTCACCCCTCCACTTT. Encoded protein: CAIRETGRDSPLHF.

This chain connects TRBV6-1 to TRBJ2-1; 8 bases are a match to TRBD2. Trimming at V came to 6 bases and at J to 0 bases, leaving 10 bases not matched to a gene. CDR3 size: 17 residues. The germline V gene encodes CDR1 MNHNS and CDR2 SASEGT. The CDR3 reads CASRTPTLAGSYNEQFF. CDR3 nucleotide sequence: TGTGCCAGCAGGACGCCGACCCTAGCGGGCTCCTACAATGAGCAGTTCTTC.

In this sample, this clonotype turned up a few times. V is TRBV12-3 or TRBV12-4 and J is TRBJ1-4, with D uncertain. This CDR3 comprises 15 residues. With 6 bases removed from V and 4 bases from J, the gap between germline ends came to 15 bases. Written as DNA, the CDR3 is TGTGCCAGCAGCTTTGGACCCCCGGTTAATGAAAAACTGTTTTTT. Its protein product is CASSFGPPVNEKLFF.

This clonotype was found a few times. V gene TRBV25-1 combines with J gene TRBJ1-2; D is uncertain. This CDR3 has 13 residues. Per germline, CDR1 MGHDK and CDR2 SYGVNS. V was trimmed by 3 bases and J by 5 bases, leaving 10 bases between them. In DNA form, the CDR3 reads TGTGCCAGCAGTGAGGACGGATTATATGGCTACACCTTC. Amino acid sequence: CASSEDGLYGYTF.

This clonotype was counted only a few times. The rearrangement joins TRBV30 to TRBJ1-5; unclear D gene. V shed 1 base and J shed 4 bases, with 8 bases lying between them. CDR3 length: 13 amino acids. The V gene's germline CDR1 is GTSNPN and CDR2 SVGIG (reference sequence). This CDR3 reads CAWSGSLNQPQHF. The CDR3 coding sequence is TGTGCCTGGAGTGGAAGCTTAAATCAGCCCCAGCATTTT.

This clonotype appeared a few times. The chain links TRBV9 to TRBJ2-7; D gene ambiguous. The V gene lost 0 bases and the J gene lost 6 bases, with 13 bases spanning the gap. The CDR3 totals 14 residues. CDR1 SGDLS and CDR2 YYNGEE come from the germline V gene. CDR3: CASSVAPQFGEQYF. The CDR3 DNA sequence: TGTGCCAGCAGCGTAGCGCCACAGTTCGGCGAGCAGTACTTC.

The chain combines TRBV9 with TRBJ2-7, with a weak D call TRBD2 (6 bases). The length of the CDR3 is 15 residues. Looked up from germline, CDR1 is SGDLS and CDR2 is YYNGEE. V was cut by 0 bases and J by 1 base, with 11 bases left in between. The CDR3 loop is CASSVGGDQSYEQYF. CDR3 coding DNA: TGTGCCAGCAGCGTAGGGGGGGATCAGTCCTACGAGCAGTACTTC. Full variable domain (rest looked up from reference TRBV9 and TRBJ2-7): DSGVTQTPKHLITATGQRVTLRCSPRSGDLSVYWYQQSLDQGLQFLIQYYNGEERAKGNILERFSAQQFPDLHSELNLSSLELGDSALYFCASSVGGDQSYEQYFGPGTRLTVT.

The CDR3 DNA is TGCAGCGTTGATAGGGGACCCGGGTTTGAAGCTTTCTTT. Amino acids: CSVDRGPGFEAFF. This chain links TRBV29-1 with TRBJ1-1; D perhaps matches TRBD1 (5 bases). CDR1 and CDR2 (germline): SQVTM, ANQGSEA. The CDR3 runs to 13 residues. Between the trimmed V and J ends, which lost 3 bases and 7 bases, there was a span of 15 bases.

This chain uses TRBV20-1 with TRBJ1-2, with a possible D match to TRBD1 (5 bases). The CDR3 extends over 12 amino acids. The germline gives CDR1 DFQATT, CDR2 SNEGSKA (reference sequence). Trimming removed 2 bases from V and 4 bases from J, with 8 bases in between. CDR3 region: CSARTGVYGYTF. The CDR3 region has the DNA TGCAGTGCTAGAACAGGTGTCTATGGCTACACCTTC.

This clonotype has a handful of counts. This CDR3 reads CASTGGYGETQYF. The CDR3 bases are TGTGCCAGCACCGGAGGGTATGGAGAGACCCAGTACTTC. J is TRBJ2-5 and V is TRBV7-9, with a tentative D call TRBD2 (6 bases). Germline V gives CDR1 SEHNR, CDR2 FQNEAQ (reference sequence). This CDR3 region has 13 residues. Trimming stripped 7 bases from V and 4 bases from J, with 13 bases between. Supplemented by reference TRBV7-9 and TRBJ2-5, the full variable domain reads DTGVSQNPRHKITKRGQNVTFRCDPISEHNRLYWYRQTLGQGPEFLTYFQNEAQLEKSRLLSDRFSAERPKGSFSTLEIQRTEQGDSAMYLCASTGGYGETQYFGPGTRLLVL.

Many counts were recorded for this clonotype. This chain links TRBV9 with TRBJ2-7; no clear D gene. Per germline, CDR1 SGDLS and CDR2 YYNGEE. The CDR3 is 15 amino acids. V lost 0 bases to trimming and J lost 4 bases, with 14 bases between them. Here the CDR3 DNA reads TGTGCCAGCAGCGTAGCTAGTCATGGGATTTACGAGCAGTACTTC. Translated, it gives CASSVASHGIYEQYF. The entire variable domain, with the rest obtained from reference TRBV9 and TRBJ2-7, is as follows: DSGVTQTPKHLITATGQRVTLRCSPRSGDLSVYWYQQSLDQGLQFLIQYYNGEERAKGNILERFSAQQFPDLHSELNLSSLELGDSALYFCASSVASHGIYEQYFGPGTRLTVT.

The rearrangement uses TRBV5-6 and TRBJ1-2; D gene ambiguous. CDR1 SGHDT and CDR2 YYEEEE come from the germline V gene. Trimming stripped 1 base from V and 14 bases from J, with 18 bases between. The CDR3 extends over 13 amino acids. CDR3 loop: CASSLKSGSGLTF. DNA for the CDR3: TGTGCCAGCAGCTTGAAGTCAGGTAGCGGCCTGACCTTC.